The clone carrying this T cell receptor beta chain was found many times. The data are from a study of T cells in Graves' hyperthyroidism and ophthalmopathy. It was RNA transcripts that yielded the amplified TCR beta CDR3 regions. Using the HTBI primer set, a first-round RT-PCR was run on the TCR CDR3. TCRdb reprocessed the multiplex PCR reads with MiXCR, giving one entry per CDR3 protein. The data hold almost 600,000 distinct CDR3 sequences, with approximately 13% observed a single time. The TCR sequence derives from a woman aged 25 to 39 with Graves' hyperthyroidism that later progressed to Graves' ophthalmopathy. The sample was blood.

CDR3 sequence: CASSPLFGYTF. DNA for the CDR3: TGTGCCAGCAGTCCCCTATTTGGCTACACCTTC. V and J are TRBV28 and TRBJ1-2; D gene uncertain. The CDR3 is 11 residues long. V was pared by 5 bases and J by 7 bases, with 8 bases between. Per the germline V gene, CDR1 is MDHEN and CDR2 is SYDVKM.